Each of the 3 T cell receptor beta chains below was sequenced from the same sample in a study of blood T cell repertoires in COVID-19. Profiling relied on immunoSEQ multiplex PCR, and the TCRdb table lists in-frame clones only, not all of them. Seen here are fewer than 200,000 clones, more than 75% observed once, and the top ten hold under 15%. The sequenced material came from peripheral blood. These receptors were taken from a woman aged 70-85 years with COVID-19, enrolled during active disease.

The chain employs TRBV29-1 and TRBJ1-1; D is unresolved. V was cut by 7 bases and J by 0 bases, with 15 bases left in between. The CDR3 runs to 14 residues. Germline V gene sequence: CDR1 SQVTM, CDR2 ANQGSEA. The CDR3 loop is CSARRGSVNTEAFF. CDR3 coding DNA: TGCAGCGCTCGACGGGGATCCGTGAACACTGAAGCTTTCTTT.

The chain is built from TRBV6-5 and TRBJ1-1, with TRBD1 matching 10 bases. The CDR3 is 15 residues long. The trim removed 6 bases at V and 4 bases at J, leaving 8 bases unmatched. Germline CDR1 and CDR2: MNHEY and SVGAGI. The CDR3 is CASRRTGGVSTEAFF. DNA of the CDR3: TGTGCCAGCAGAAGGACAGGGGGAGTGAGCACTGAAGCTTTCTTT.

J is TRBJ1-1 and V is TRBV4-2; D gene uncertain. Germline V gene data show CDR1 as LGHNA and CDR2 as YNFKEQ. The CDR3 runs 13 residues. Trimming took off 5 bases at V and 4 bases at J, with 11 bases between the two ends. Here the CDR3 reads CASSGLGTTEAFF. The CDR3 nucleotides are TGTGCCAGCAGCGGGCTCGGTACCACTGAAGCTTTCTTT.